This note documents a single T cell receptor (beta chain) sequence. Its antigen specificity is not known. The record has no base qualities; no much larger clone is one base away. Preparation of the library involved the immunoSEQ multiplex PCR assay. Sourced from immuneACCESS, this table was stored by TCRdb with only in-frame sequences that have V and J called. A share of the clones is absent; for the studies checked, an unresolved V gene accounts for under half, and the remainder has no known explanation. The table for this sample lists about 98,000 clones; approximately 94% of them were counted only once. The leading ten clones occupy less than 0.25% of the sample. The data were obtained in a study of technical replicates of blood from a handful of donors (dated by TCRdb to about 2017). The CDR3 holds 14 amino acids from the cysteine to the phenylalanine. Kept here is only the CDR3 DNA, which spans 42 bases and is read in frame from base 1. Taken from the germline V gene (reference sequence), the CDR1 and CDR2 loops are LNHDA and SQIVND. V was cut back by 2 bases and J by 0 bases, leaving a gap of 7 bases between them.

The material sequenced was T cells isolated from PBMCs. Recombination connected TRBV19 to TRBJ1-1; possibly the D gene is TRBD1, per 5 matching bases. This receptor was taken from a human donor in good health. The CDR3 loop reads CASSIKGMNTEAFF. The bases are TGTGCCAGTAGTATAAAGGGGATGAACACTGAAGCTTTCTTT.